Sequencing of this T cell receptor beta chain was carried out in a study of patients and donors after allogeneic stem cell transplantation. This clonotype has a single count. Germline values: CDR1 MNHNS, CDR2 SASEGT. V lost 7 bases and J 5 bases, leaving 12 bases between the germline ends. This CDR3 is built from 13 residues. TCRdb processed the RT-PCR reads anew with MiXCR; each CDR3 protein has one entry. The sample holds approximately 410,000 distinct CDR3 sequences, 16% seen once. This receptor was obtained from a human donor who was either an allogeneic HSCT recipient or a stem cell or donor lymphocyte infusion donor (not recorded which). It is not recorded whose cells these are; they may come from a transplant donor. The sequenced sample was blood, either unsorted or a sorted T cell fraction (not recorded which). J is TRBJ1-5 and V is TRBV6-1, with D unclear. In DNA, the CDR3 is TGTGCCAGCAAAAGGGCCCCTGATCAGCCCCAGCATTTT. Translation: CASKRAPDQPQHF.